The text below deals with one TCR beta chain. This entry comes from a study of blood T cell repertoires in COVID-19. Study in general: From T cells, B-cell-depleted T cells, or PBMCs came the material, which was cDNA or gDNA.

Participants were aged about 18 to 89 years from more than 20 US areas. Assignments of participants to cohorts depended upon their own reported clinical history. Libraries were prepared by immunoSEQ multiplex PCR; TCRdb keeps only in-frame clonotypes and omits some of them. The sample lists some 330,000 clones, roughly 87% occurring once. V shed 4 bases and J 1 base; nucleotides not matched to a gene: 7. The length of the CDR3 is 15 residues. Germline loops: CDR1 SGDLS, CDR2 YYNGEE. The V and J genes are TRBV9 and TRBJ2-5; 7 bases match TRBD1. The material sequenced was PBMCs or T cells enriched from blood (not recorded which). This clonotype originated in a woman between 45 and 60 years old who had recovered from COVID-19. CDR3 DNA: TGTGCCAGCAGCTTCGGACAGGACCTCCAAGAGACCCAGTACTTC. This sequence encodes CASSFGQDLQETQYF.